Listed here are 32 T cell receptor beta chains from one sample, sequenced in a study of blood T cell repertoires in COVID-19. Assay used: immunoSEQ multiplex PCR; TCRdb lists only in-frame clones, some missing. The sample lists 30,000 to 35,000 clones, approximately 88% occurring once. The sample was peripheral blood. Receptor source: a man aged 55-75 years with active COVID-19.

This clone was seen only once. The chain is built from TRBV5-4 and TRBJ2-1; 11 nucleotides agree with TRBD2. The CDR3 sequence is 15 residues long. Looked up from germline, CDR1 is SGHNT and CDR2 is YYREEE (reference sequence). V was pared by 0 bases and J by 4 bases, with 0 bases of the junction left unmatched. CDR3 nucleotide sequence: TGTGCCAGCAGCTTGGGACTAGCGGGATACAATGAGCAGTTCTTC. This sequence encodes CASSLGLAGYNEQFF.

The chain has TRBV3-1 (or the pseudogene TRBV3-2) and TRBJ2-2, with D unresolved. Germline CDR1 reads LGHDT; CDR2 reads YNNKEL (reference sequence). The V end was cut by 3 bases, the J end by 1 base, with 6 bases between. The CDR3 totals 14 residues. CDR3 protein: CASSQELNTGELFF. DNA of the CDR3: TGTGCCAGCAGCCAGGAGTTGAACACCGGGGAGCTGTTTTTT.

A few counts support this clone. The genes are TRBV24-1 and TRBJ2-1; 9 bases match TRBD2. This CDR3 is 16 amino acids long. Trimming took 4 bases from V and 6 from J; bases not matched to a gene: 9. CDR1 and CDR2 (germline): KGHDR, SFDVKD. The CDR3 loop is CATSDPSGTNTNEQFF. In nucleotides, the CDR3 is TGTGCCACCAGTGACCCTAGCGGGACTAACACCAATGAGCAGTTCTTC.

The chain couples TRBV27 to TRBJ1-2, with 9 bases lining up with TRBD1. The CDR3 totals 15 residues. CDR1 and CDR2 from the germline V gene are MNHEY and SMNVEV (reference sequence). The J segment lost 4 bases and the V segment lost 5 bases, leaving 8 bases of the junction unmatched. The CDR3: CASSPWTGDSYGYTF. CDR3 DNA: TGTGCCAGCAGTCCTTGGACAGGGGACTCCTATGGCTACACCTTC.

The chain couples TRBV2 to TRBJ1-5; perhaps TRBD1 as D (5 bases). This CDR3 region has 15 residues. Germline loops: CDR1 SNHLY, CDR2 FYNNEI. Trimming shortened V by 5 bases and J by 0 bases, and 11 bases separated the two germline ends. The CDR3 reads CASSSHQGSNQPQHF. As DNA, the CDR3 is TGTGCCAGCAGTTCCCACCAGGGTAGCAATCAGCCCCAGCATTTT.

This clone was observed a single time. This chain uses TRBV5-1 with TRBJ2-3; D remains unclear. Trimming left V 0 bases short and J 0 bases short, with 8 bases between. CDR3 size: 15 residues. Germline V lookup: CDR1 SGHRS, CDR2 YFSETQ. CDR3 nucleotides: TGCGCCAGCAGCTTGGATGGCTTTAGCACAGATACGCAGTATTTT. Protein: CASSLDGFSTDTQYF.

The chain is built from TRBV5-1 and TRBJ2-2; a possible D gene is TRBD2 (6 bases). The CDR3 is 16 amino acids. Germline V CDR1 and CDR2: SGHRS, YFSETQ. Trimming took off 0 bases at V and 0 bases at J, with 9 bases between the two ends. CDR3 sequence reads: CASSLAGGANTGELFF. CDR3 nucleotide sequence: TGCGCCAGCAGCTTGGCCGGGGGTGCGAACACCGGGGAGCTGTTTTTT. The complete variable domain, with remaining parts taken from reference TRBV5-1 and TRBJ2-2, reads KAGVTQTPRYLIKTRGQQVTLSCSPISGHRSVSWYQQTPGQGLQFLFEYFSETQRNKGNFPGRFSGRQFSNSRSEMNVSTLELGDSALYLCASSLAGGANTGELFFGEGSRLTVL.

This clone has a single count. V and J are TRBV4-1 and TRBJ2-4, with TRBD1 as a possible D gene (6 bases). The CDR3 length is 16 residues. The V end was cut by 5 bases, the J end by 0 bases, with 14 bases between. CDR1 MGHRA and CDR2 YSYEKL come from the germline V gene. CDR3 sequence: CASSDRDILAKNIQYF. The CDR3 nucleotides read TGCGCCAGCAGCGACCGGGACATACTAGCCAAAAACATTCAGTACTTC.

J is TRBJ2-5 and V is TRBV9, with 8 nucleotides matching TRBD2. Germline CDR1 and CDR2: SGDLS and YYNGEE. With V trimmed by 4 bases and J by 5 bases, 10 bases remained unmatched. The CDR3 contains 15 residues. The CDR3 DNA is TGTGCCAGCAGCCCACGAGCGGGAGCCTCGGAGACCCAGTACTTC. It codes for CASSPRAGASETQYF.

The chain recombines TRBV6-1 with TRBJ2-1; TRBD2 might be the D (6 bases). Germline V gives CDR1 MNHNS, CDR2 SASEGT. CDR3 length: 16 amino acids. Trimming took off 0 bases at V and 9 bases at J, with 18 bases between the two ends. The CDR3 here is CASSEAEGAMGGEQFF. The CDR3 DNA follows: TGTGCCAGCAGTGAAGCTGAAGGGGCGATGGGGGGTGAGCAGTTCTTC.

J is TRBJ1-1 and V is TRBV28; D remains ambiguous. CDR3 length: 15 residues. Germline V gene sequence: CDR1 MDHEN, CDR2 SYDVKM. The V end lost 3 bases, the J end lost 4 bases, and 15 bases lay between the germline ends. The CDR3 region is CASSFRDPRGTEAFF. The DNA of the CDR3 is TGTGCCAGCAGTTTCAGAGATCCCCGGGGCACTGAAGCTTTCTTT.

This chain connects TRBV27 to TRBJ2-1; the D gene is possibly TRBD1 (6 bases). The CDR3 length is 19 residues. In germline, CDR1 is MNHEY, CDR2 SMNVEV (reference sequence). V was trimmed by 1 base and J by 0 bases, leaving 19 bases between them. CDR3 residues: CASSLLSRDIRSSYNEQFF. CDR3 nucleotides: TGTGCCAGCAGTTTATTATCTCGGGACATCAGGAGCTCCTACAATGAGCAGTTCTTC.

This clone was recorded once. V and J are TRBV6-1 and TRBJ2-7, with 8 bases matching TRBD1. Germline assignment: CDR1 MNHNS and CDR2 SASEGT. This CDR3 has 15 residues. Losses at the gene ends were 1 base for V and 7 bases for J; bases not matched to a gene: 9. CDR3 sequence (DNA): TGTGCCAGCAGTGAAGGGAGGCAGGGGGCGCGAGAGCAGTACTTC. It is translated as CASSEGRQGAREQYF.

The CDR3 spells CATSRDPGGSGDTQYF. The CDR3, as DNA: TGTGCCACCAGCAGAGATCCGGGAGGGTCGGGAGATACGCAGTATTTT. This sequence joins TRBV15 and TRBJ2-3, with 8 bases aligning to TRBD2. This CDR3 region has 16 residues. Germline V gene data show CDR1 as LNHNV and CDR2 as YYDKDF (reference sequence). Germline trimming cut 0 bases from V and 5 bases from J; bases unmatched to any gene: 7.

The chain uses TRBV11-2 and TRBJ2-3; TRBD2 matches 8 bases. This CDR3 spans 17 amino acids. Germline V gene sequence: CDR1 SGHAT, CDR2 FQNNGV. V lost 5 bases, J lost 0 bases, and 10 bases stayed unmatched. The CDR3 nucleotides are TGTGCCAGCAGCCTCCTATATAGCGGGACTAGCACAGATACGCAGTATTTT. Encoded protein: CASSLLYSGTSTDTQYF.

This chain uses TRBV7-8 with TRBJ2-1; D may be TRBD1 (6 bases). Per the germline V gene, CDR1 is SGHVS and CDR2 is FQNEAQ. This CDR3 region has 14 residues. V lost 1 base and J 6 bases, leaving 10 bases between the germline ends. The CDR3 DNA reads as TGTGCCAGCAGCTTAGTTGGGGGCGGCAATGAGCAGTTCTTC. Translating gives CASSLVGGGNEQFF. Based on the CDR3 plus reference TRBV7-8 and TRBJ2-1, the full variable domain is GAGVSQSPRYKVAKRGQDVALRCDPISGHVSLFWYQQALGQGPEFLTYFQNEAQLDKSGLPSDRFFAERPEGSVSTLKIQRTQQEDSAVYLCASSLVGGGNEQFFGPGTRLTVL.

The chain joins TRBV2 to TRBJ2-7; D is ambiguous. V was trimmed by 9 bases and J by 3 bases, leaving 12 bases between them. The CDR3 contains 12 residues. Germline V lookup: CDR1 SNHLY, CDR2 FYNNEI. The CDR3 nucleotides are TGTGCCAGTGGCGGTGGATACTACGAGCAGTACTTC. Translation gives CASGGGYYEQYF.

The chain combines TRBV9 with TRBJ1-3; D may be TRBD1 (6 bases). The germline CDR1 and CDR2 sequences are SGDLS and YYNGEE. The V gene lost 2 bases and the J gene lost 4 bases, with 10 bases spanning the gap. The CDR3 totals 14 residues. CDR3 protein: CASSVQGPGNTIYF. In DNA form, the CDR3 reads TGTGCCAGCAGCGTTCAGGGGCCCGGAAACACCATATATTTT. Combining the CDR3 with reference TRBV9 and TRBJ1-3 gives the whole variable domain DSGVTQTPKHLITATGQRVTLRCSPRSGDLSVYWYQQSLDQGLQFLIQYYNGEERAKGNILERFSAQQFPDLHSELNLSSLELGDSALYFCASSVQGPGNTIYFGEGSWLTVV.

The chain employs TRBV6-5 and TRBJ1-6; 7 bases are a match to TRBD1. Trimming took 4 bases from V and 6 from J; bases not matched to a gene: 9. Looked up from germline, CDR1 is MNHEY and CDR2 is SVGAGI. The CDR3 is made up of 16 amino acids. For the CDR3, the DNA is TGTGCCAGCAGTTCTAGGATCGGGACAGCTAATTCACCCCTCCACTTT. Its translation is CASSSRIGTANSPLHF.

CDR3 amino acids: CASSFVTGGQPTTNEKLFF. The CDR3 nucleotides read TGTGCCAGCAGCTTCGTAACCGGCGGACAGCCTACAACTAATGAAAAACTGTTTTTT. The chain uses TRBV5-8 and TRBJ1-4, with D perhaps matching TRBD1 (6 bases). V was pared by 2 bases and J by 0 bases, with 20 bases between. In germline, CDR1 is SGHTS, CDR2 YDEGEE. The CDR3 has 19 amino acids.

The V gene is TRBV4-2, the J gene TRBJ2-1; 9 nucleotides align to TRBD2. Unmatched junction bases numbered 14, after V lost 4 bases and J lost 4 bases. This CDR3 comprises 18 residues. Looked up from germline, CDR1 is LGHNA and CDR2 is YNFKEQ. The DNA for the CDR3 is TGTGCCAGCAGCCCCAACTTGGCGGGAGGGCCCGGGTACAATGAGCAGTTCTTC. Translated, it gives CASSPNLAGGPGYNEQFF.

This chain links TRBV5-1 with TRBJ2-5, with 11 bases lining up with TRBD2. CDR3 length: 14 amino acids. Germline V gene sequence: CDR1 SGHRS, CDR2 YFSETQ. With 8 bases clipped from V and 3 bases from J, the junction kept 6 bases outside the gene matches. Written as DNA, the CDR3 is TGCGCCAGTACTAGCGGGGGAACCAAAGAGACCCAGTACTTC. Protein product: CASTSGGTKETQYF.

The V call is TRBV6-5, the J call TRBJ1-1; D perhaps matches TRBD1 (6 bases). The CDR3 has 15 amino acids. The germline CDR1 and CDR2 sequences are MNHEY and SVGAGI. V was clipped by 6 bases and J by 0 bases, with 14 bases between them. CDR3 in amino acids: CASRGNRDLNTEAFF. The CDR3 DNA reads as TGTGCCAGCAGGGGTAACAGGGACCTGAACACTGAAGCTTTCTTT.

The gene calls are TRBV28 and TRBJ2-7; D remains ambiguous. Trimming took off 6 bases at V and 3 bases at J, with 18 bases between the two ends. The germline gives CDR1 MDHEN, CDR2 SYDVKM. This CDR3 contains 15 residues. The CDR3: CASSRLPGRGYEQYF. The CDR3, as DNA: TGTGCCAGCAGCCGCTTGCCCGGCCGCGGCTACGAGCAGTACTTC.

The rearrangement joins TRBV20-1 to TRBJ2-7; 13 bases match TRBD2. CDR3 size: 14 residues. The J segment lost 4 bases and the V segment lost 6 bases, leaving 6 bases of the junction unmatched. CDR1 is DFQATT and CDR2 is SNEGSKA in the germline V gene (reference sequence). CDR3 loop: CSASGLAGVYEQYF. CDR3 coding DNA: TGCAGTGCCAGTGGACTAGCGGGAGTTTACGAGCAGTACTTC.

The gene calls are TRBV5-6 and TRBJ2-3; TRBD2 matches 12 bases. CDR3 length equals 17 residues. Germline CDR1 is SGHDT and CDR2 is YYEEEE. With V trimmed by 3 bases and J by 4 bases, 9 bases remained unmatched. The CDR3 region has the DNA TGTGCCAGCAGCTACTCCCCCCTAGCGGGAGGGTCAGATACGCAGTATTTT. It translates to CASSYSPLAGGSDTQYF.

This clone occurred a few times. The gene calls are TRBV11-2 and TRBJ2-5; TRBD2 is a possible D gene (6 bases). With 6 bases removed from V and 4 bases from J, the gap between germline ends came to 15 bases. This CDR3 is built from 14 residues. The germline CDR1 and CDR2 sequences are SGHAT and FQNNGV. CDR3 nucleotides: TGTGCCAGCAGGCGAACTAGCACGGCAGAGACCCAGTACTTC. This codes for CASRRTSTAETQYF.

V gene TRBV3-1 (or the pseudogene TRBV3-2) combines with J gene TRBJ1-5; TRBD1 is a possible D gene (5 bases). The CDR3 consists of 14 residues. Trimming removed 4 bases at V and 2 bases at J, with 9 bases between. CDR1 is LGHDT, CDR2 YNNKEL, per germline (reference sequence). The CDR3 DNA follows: TGTGCCAGCAGCCGGCAACAGGGCAATCAGCCCCAGCATTTT. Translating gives CASSRQQGNQPQHF.

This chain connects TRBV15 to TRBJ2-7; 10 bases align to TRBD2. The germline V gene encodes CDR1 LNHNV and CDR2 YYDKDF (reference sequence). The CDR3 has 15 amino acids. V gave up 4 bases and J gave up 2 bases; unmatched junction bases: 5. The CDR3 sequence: CATSTGLADTYEQYF. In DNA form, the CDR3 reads TGTGCCACCAGCACAGGACTAGCGGACACCTACGAGCAGTACTTC.

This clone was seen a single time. CDR3 nucleotides: TGCGCCAGCAGCCAAGTTCTGGGGGGAACTAATGAAAAACTGTTTTTT. It specifies CASSQVLGGTNEKLFF. The chain employs TRBV4-1 and TRBJ1-4, with D possibly TRBD1 on 5 matching bases. Per germline, CDR1 MGHRA and CDR2 YSYEKL. V was cut by 1 base and J by 1 base, with 10 bases left in between. The CDR3 has 16 amino acids.

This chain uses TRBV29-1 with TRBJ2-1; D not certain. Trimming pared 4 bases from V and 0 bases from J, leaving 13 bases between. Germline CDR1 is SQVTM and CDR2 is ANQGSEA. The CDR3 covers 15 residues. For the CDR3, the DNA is TGCAGCGTTGGCCCCGGGTGGAGCTCCTACAATGAGCAGTTCTTC. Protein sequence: CSVGPGWSSYNEQFF.

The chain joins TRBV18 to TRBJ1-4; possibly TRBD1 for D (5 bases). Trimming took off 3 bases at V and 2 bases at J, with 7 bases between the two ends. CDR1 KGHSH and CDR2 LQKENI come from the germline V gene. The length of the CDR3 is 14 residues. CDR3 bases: TGTGCCAGCTCACCGACAGTGACTAATGAAAAACTGTTTTTT. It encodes CASSPTVTNEKLFF.